These 22 T cell receptor beta chains were all obtained from the same sample, sequenced in a study of blood T cell repertoires in COVID-19. The assay was immunoSEQ multiplex PCR, and TCRdb's table has in-frame clones only and misses some. The sample yields about 250,000 clones, approximately 84% seen once. Sequences were obtained from PBMCs or T cells enriched from blood (not recorded which). The receptors originated from a woman aged 45-65 years who had been exposed to COVID-19.

The chain employs TRBV19 and TRBJ1-1; 10 bases agree with TRBD1. With 3 bases clipped from V and 4 bases from J, the junction kept 5 bases outside the gene matches. Germline values: CDR1 LNHDA, CDR2 SQIVND (reference sequence). CDR3 length: 15 amino acids. This CDR3 is CASSMRTGGGTEAFF. Written as DNA, the CDR3 is TGTGCCAGTAGTATGAGGACAGGGGGAGGCACTGAAGCTTTCTTT.

This clone has a single count. Other DNA sequences in the same sample also yield this CDR3. The chain is built from TRBV10-3 and TRBJ1-2; 8 bases match TRBD1. Germline assignment: CDR1 ENHRY and CDR2 SYGVKD. V was clipped by 6 bases and J by 8 bases; unmatched bases: 5. This CDR3 has 12 residues. The CDR3 bases are TGTGCCATCAGCGGGACAGGTGACGGCTACACCTTC. Translation gives CAISGTGDGYTF.

The rearrangement uses TRBV7-8 and TRBJ2-1; 7 bases align to TRBD1. The CDR3 contains 16 residues. Trimming cost V 5 bases and J 3 bases; bases outside gene matches: 10. From germline, CDR1 is SGHVS and CDR2 FQNEAQ. CDR3 protein: CASSPWDSEYYNEQFF. CDR3 coding DNA: TGTGCCAGCAGCCCCTGGGACAGTGAATACTACAATGAGCAGTTCTTC.

DNA of the CDR3: TGCGCCAGCAGCTTGTCAGGGGGCGCGTACAATGAGCAGTTCTTC. This encodes CASSLSGGAYNEQFF. The genes are TRBV5-1 and TRBJ2-1; 8 bases agree with TRBD1. This CDR3 is 15 amino acids long. After removal of 1 base from V and 4 bases from J, the junction contained 4 bases not matched to a gene. Germline assignment: CDR1 SGHRS and CDR2 YFSETQ.

This rearrangement joins TRBV12-3 or TRBV12-4 to TRBJ2-5; D not resolved. The CDR3 covers 13 residues. V lost 5 bases, J lost 6 bases, and 13 bases lay in between. CDR3 in DNA: TGTGCCAGCAGTGCCGCTAGAACAAAGACCCAGTACTTC. It encodes CASSAARTKTQYF.

The genes are TRBV5-4 and TRBJ1-3, with D possibly TRBD1 on 5 matching bases. The CDR3 sequence is 16 residues long. The V gene's germline CDR1 is SGHNT and CDR2 YYREEE (reference sequence). V shed 2 bases and J shed 5 bases, with 17 bases lying between them. The CDR3 here is CASSFQNVGQRNTIYF. CDR3 nucleotide sequence: TGTGCCAGCAGCTTTCAGAATGTAGGACAACGAAACACCATATATTTT. Complete variable domain (other parts from reference TRBV5-4 and TRBJ1-3): ETGVTQSPTHLIKTRGQQVTLRCSSQSGHNTVSWYQQALGQGPQFIFQYYREEENGRGNFPPRFSGLQFPNYSSELNVNALELDDSALYLCASSFQNVGQRNTIYFGEGSWLTVV.

This clone was picked up a small number of times. This rearrangement joins TRBV6-2 or TRBV6-3 to TRBJ2-3; D is uncertain. The CDR3 spans 15 residues. Per the germline V gene, CDR1 is MNHEY and CDR2 is SVGEGT. V was pared by 0 bases and J by 8 bases, with 15 bases between. The CDR3 reads CASSYSKNLRSTQYF. The CDR3 nucleotides are TGTGCCAGCAGTTACTCGAAAAACCTGCGGAGTACGCAGTATTTT.

V gene TRBV6-1 combines with J gene TRBJ1-2; perhaps TRBD1 as D (5 bases). CDR3 length equals 18 residues. Trimming took 2 bases from V and 0 from J, leaving 19 bases between them. Looked up from germline, CDR1 is MNHNS and CDR2 is SASEGT. The CDR3 loop is CASSEKFTGLPTNYGYTF. The CDR3, as DNA: TGTGCCAGCAGTGAAAAGTTTACGGGACTTCCAACTAACTATGGCTACACCTTC.

This chain links TRBV2 with TRBJ1-2, with 7 bases fitting TRBD1. CDR1 and CDR2 (germline): SNHLY, FYNNEI. The CDR3 has 13 amino acids. The J segment lost 8 bases and the V segment lost 6 bases, leaving 9 bases of the junction unmatched. CDR3 amino acids: CASSFDRVRGYTF. The CDR3 nucleotides read TGTGCCAGCAGCTTCGACAGGGTACGGGGCTACACCTTC.

In its sample, this clone was seen a few times. The chain uses TRBV18 and TRBJ1-1, with 12 bases identical to TRBD1. With V trimmed by 5 bases and J by 9 bases, 10 bases remained unmatched. CDR1 is KGHSH, CDR2 LQKENI, per germline. This CDR3 comprises 15 residues. The CDR3 protein is CASSAGTGGSGKAFF. The DNA of the CDR3 is TGTGCCAGCTCAGCCGGGACAGGGGGCTCGGGTAAAGCTTTCTTT.

This sequence joins TRBV28 and TRBJ2-5, with D possibly matching TRBD2 (6 bases). The V end was cut by 1 base, the J end by 4 bases, with 13 bases between. The CDR3 contains 15 residues. CDR1 is MDHEN, CDR2 SYDVKM, per germline. CDR3 protein: CASSLLGGVGETQYF. The DNA of the CDR3 is TGTGCCAGCAGTTTATTGGGGGGTGTGGGAGAGACCCAGTACTTC.

This clone was detected only once. This chain joins TRBV27 and TRBJ1-1; D is unresolved. The germline gives CDR1 MNHEY, CDR2 SMNVEV (reference sequence). There are 14 residues in the CDR3. V shed 4 bases and J shed 1 base, with 10 bases lying between them. The CDR3 sequence: CASSSLGSNTEAFF. CDR3 nucleotides: TGTGCCAGCAGTTCCCTGGGCTCGAACACTGAAGCTTTCTTT.

This clone was found a few times. The chain couples TRBV5-1 to TRBJ1-1, with D unclear. Per germline, CDR1 SGHRS and CDR2 YFSETQ. The V end was cut by 6 bases, the J end by 1 base, with 16 bases between. There are 15 residues in the CDR3. CDR3 in DNA: TGCGCCAGCATGGGTCGGGAAGGAGGGAACACTGAAGCTTTCTTT. Its protein is CASMGREGGNTEAFF.

CDR3 nucleotides: TGCGCCAGCAGCCAATGGGGGGAAGGAAACACCATATATTTT. Translated: CASSQWGEGNTIYF. The gene calls are TRBV4-3 and TRBJ1-3; TRBD1 might be the D (5 bases). Trimming stripped 2 bases from V and 4 bases from J, with 9 bases between. Germline-derived CDR1 and CDR2 are LGHNA and YSLEER. This CDR3 spans 14 amino acids.

The rearrangement links TRBV7-2 to TRBJ1-1; D is perhaps TRBD1 (6 bases). V was shortened by 3 bases and J by 1 base, with 12 bases between the two germline ends. The germline V gene has CDR1 SGHTA and CDR2 FQGNSA. There are 15 residues in the CDR3. The CDR3 nucleotides read TGTGCCAGCAGCTTGAGGGGGTGGGAGAACACTGAAGCTTTCTTT. As protein: CASSLRGWENTEAFF.

This chain joins TRBV7-6 and TRBJ1-4; the match to TRBD1 covers 7 bases. With V trimmed by 1 base and J by 4 bases, 6 bases remained unmatched. From germline, CDR1 is SGHVS and CDR2 FNYEAQ. The CDR3 is made up of 16 amino acids. This CDR3 reads CASSLGPGQRNEKLFF. The CDR3 DNA reads as TGTGCCAGCAGCTTAGGACCGGGACAGCGTAATGAAAAACTGTTTTTT.

The chain links TRBV2 to TRBJ2-5; 10 bases line up with TRBD2. CDR1 SNHLY and CDR2 FYNNEI come from the germline V gene. V lost 7 bases, J lost 5 bases, and 7 bases stayed unmatched. The CDR3 contains 14 residues. CDR3 nucleotide sequence: TGTGCCAGCATGGGTAGACTAGCGGGTGAGACCCAGTACTTC. Amino acid sequence: CASMGRLAGETQYF.

V usage is TRBV12-5 and J usage is TRBJ2-2; D is perhaps TRBD1 (5 bases). This CDR3 has 14 amino acids. V lost 6 bases to trimming and J lost 4 bases, with 12 bases between them. Germline V gives CDR1 LGHNT, CDR2 FRNRAP. CDR3 nucleotides: TGTGCTAGTGGCTTAGGGGCCAGCACCGGGGAGCTGTTTTTT. Translated, it gives CASGLGASTGELFF. Drawing the rest from reference TRBV12-5 and TRBJ2-2, the complete variable domain is DARVTQTPRHKVTEMGQEVTMRCQPILGHNTVFWYRQTMMQGLELLAYFRNRAPLDDSGMPKDRFSAEMPDATLATLKIQPSEPRDSAVYFCASGLGASTGELFFGEGSRLTVL.

In DNA, the CDR3 is TGTGCTAGTGCCCCCCCGATCGCGGACAGACGACACAGGGAGCAGTTCTTC. As protein: CASAPPIADRRHREQFF. This chain connects TRBV12-5 to TRBJ2-1, with TRBD1 as a possible D gene (6 bases). V gave up 7 bases and J gave up 10 bases, with 29 bases separating them. CDR1 is LGHNT, CDR2 FRNRAP, per germline. The CDR3 has 17 amino acids.

This sequence joins TRBV5-1 and TRBJ2-3, with a weak D call TRBD2 (5 bases). Trimming removed 0 bases at V and 0 bases at J, with 8 bases between. CDR1 is SGHRS and CDR2 is YFSETQ in the germline V gene. The CDR3 runs 15 residues. Here the CDR3 DNA reads TGCGCCAGCAGCTTGGCAGCGGCTAGCACAGATACGCAGTATTTT. Translated, it gives CASSLAAASTDTQYF.

The V call is TRBV7-9, the J call TRBJ1-1; D perhaps matches TRBD1 (6 bases). V lost 5 bases and J lost 1, with 11 bases in between. The CDR3 sequence is 14 residues long. Germline V lookup: CDR1 SEHNR, CDR2 FQNEAQ (reference sequence). The CDR3 DNA reads as TGTGCCAGCAGCCCCAGCAGGGGGAACACTGAAGCTTTCTTT. It is translated as CASSPSRGNTEAFF.

The chain couples TRBV21-1 to TRBJ1-4. TRBV21-1 counts as a pseudogene. This CDR3 has 18 residues. The CDR3 DNA reads as TGTGCCAGCAGTGTCGGCAGTCCTCTCGACGCGGCGTTTGAAAAACTGTTTTTT. Protein product: CASSVGSPLDAAFEKLFF.